This entry is about one TCR beta chain. The data belong to a study of blood T cell repertoires in COVID-19. Study context: Donors in the United States, Italy and Spain gave samples during acute or convalescent COVID-19.

Produced via immunoSEQ multiplex PCR; TCRdb's table is partial and in-frame only. The sample gives over 90,000 clones, approximately 90% of which show up once; approximately 5.4% is in the top ten. The germline V and J ends were trimmed by 5 bases and 11 bases, with 15 bases remaining between them. The CDR3 covers 12 residues. The V gene's germline CDR1 is SGHVS and CDR2 FQNEAQ. Enrollment of patients from Seattle took place during active infection, with longitudinal follow-up. The gene calls are TRBV7-8 and TRBJ1-1; possibly TRBD1 for D (6 bases). This sequence was found in a woman between 50 and 59 years old with COVID-19, enrolled during active disease. Sequencing was done on a sample of peripheral blood. This CDR3 reads CASSHWDTAAFF. DNA for the CDR3: TGTGCCAGCAGCCACTGGGACACAGCGGCTTTCTTT.